This TCR beta chain stems from a study of control samples from healthy donors and cancer patients. Germline V gene lookup returns CDR1 ENHRY and CDR2 SYGVKD. V lost 0 bases to trimming and J lost 0 bases, with 9 bases between them. This CDR3 contains 16 residues. Only in-frame clones appear in the TCRdb table, and some are missing; sequencing was by immunoSEQ multiplex PCR. The repertoire has about 140,000 clones, 90% to 95% of them found once; the top ten carry roughly 13%. The material sequenced was blood. The origin of this receptor is a man in his forties or fifties in good health. The chain recombines TRBV10-3 with TRBJ1-3; D is undetermined. For the CDR3, the DNA is TGTGCCATCAGTGAGTCCGGCATCCCCTCTGGAAACACCATATATTTT. Residues: CAISESGIPSGNTIYF.